The 30 T cell receptor beta chains listed next were all sequenced from one sample in a study of shared clonotypes between healthy human individuals. The data were produced by immunoSEQ multiplex PCR, yet TCRdb's version contains in-frame clones alone and is incomplete. The sample holds about a million clones, 65% to 75% seen once. The specimen was memory CD4+ T cells sorted from blood. The subset was: CD45RA-negative fraction. Source of these receptors: a young man in good health.

The J gene is TRBJ2-7, the V gene TRBV21-1; the table calls TRBD1, which could not be checked here. TRBV21-1 counts as a pseudogene. The CDR3 covers 15 residues. CDR3 sequence (DNA): TGTGCCAGCAGCAAATTTGACAGTGGGACCTACGAGCAGTACTTC. It translates to CASSKFDSGTYEQYF.

A few counts support this clone. Other DNA sequences in the same sample also yield this CDR3. This chain joins TRBV9 and TRBJ2-1; 11 bases fit TRBD2. The CDR3 has 18 residues. After removal of 0 bases from V and 4 bases from J, the junction contained 9 bases not matched to a gene. The V gene's germline CDR1 is SGDLS and CDR2 YYNGEE. The CDR3 here is CASSVDSGRAGGYNEQFF. CDR3 nucleotides: TGTGCCAGCAGCGTAGATAGCGGGAGGGCCGGGGGGTACAATGAGCAGTTCTTC.

The V call is TRBV5-6, the J call TRBJ2-7; TRBD2 matches 7 bases. The J segment lost 5 bases and the V segment lost 4 bases, leaving 12 bases of the junction unmatched. Germline V CDR1 and CDR2: SGHDT, YYEEEE. This CDR3 has 15 residues. CDR3 sequence (DNA): TGTGCCAGCAGCCCCCGGGGAGGGAGGGAGAACGAGCAGTACTTC. This encodes CASSPRGGRENEQYF.

This clone was counted once. V gene TRBV29-1 combines with J gene TRBJ2-7; D ambiguous. With 3 bases removed from V and 3 bases from J, the gap between germline ends came to 15 bases. This CDR3 region has 14 residues. Germline assignment: CDR1 SQVTM and CDR2 ANQGSEA. CDR3 DNA: TGCAGCGTTGAGGTGGCCTTGAAGGGCTACGAGCAGTACTTC. Translated: CSVEVALKGYEQYF.

This sequence joins TRBV5-1 and TRBJ2-3; perhaps TRBD2 as D (6 bases). The CDR3 loop spans 15 amino acids. Trimming stripped 3 bases from V and 0 bases from J, with 11 bases between. Germline V gene lookup returns CDR1 SGHRS and CDR2 YFSETQ. Here the CDR3 reads CASSSWTTSTDTQYF. The CDR3 coding sequence is TGCGCCAGCAGCTCCTGGACTACTAGCACAGATACGCAGTATTTT.

The V and J genes are TRBV10-3 and TRBJ2-2, with D possibly being TRBD1 (5 bases). Trimming left V 4 bases short and J 5 bases short, with 11 bases between. Germline CDR1 and CDR2: ENHRY and SYGVKD. The CDR3 runs 14 residues. Here the CDR3 DNA reads TGTGCCATCAGTGCTCAGGGTAGGACCGGGGAGCTGTTTTTT. Its translation is CAISAQGRTGELFF.

J is TRBJ2-5 and V is TRBV7-9; weak D call: TRBD2 (6 bases). This CDR3 has 16 residues. The ends were cut back, 6 bases at V and 5 bases at J, with 22 bases in the middle. Germline V gene lookup returns CDR1 SEHNR and CDR2 FQNEAQ (reference sequence). CDR3: CASSSTQSLGGETQYF. In DNA, the CDR3 is TGTGCCAGCAGTTCGACCCAGTCGCTAGGAGGGGAGACCCAGTACTTC.

This chain uses TRBV7-6 with TRBJ2-3, with 7 bases aligning to TRBD2. J gave up 2 bases and V 8 bases, and 13 bases lay outside the gene matches. Germline V gene lookup returns CDR1 SGHVS and CDR2 FNYEAQ. The length of the CDR3 is 16 residues. The CDR3 region is CASGGEPGGFTDTQYF. For the CDR3, the DNA is TGTGCCAGCGGGGGGGAACCCGGGGGGTTCACAGATACGCAGTATTTT.

The J gene is TRBJ2-2, the V gene TRBV7-2; tentative D call: TRBD1 (5 bases). The CDR3 extends over 14 amino acids. Trimming took 1 base from V and 7 from J, leaving 10 bases between them. Germline V gives CDR1 SGHTA, CDR2 FQGNSA. CDR3 protein: CASSLVTVLGELFF. The CDR3 bases are TGTGCCAGCAGCTTAGTGACAGTTCTCGGGGAGCTGTTTTTT. Drawing the rest from reference TRBV7-2 and TRBJ2-2, the complete variable domain is GAGVSQSPSNKVTEKGKDVELRCDPISGHTALYWYRQSLGQGLEFLIYFQGNSAPDKSGLPSDRFSAERTGGSVSTLTIQRTQQEDSAVYLCASSLVTVLGELFFGEGSRLTVL.

On this clone: Possible read error: a much larger clone is one base away. The sample contains more than one DNA sequence encoding this CDR3. The chain carries TRBV5-1 and TRBJ2-3; D not certain. Between the trimmed V and J ends, which lost 2 bases and 2 bases, there was a span of 6 bases. CDR3 length: 13 amino acids. Per the germline V gene, CDR1 is SGHRS and CDR2 is YFSETQ. The CDR3 loop is CASSFQFTDTQYF. The CDR3 DNA is TGCGCCAGCAGCTTTCAGTTCACAGATACGCAGTATTTT.

The V and J genes are TRBV9 and TRBJ1-6; D might be TRBD1 (6 bases). This CDR3 comprises 15 residues. Trimming left V 4 bases short and J 6 bases short, with 14 bases between. CDR1 and CDR2 from the germline V gene are SGDLS and YYNGEE. The DNA of the CDR3 is TGTGCCAGCAGCCGAATGGGGGCCGGTAATTCACCCCTCCACTTT. It codes for CASSRMGAGNSPLHF.

The V and J genes are TRBV10-3 and TRBJ2-1; 13 bases fit TRBD2. V was pared by 4 bases and J by 8 bases, with 8 bases of the junction left unmatched. This CDR3 is 16 amino acids long. CDR1 is ENHRY, CDR2 SYGVKD, per germline. The chain's CDR3 is CAISGTLTSGRDEQFF. CDR3 DNA: TGTGCCATCAGTGGAACTCTCACTAGCGGGAGGGATGAGCAGTTCTTC.

This clone was counted only a few times. This CDR3 is CAWSGDNEQFF. The CDR3 DNA sequence: TGTGCCTGGAGTGGGGACAATGAGCAGTTCTTC. The chain couples TRBV30 to TRBJ2-1; D is ambiguous. Germline CDR1 is GTSNPN and CDR2 is SVGIG (reference sequence). The CDR3 loop spans 11 amino acids. Trimming cost V 1 base and J 5 bases, with 3 bases left between them.

CDR3 nucleotides: TGTGCCAGCAGCTCCGACAGGGGGTCCTATAATTCACCCCTCCACTTT. Translating gives CASSSDRGSYNSPLHF. This chain links TRBV11-2 with TRBJ1-6; 9 nucleotides line up with TRBD1. Germline CDR1 reads SGHAT; CDR2 reads FQNNGV. The CDR3 contains 16 residues. The trim removed 4 bases at V and 1 base at J, leaving 2 bases unmatched.

This clone was observed a single time. V and J are TRBV5-6 and TRBJ1-3, with D unclear. Between the trimmed V and J ends, which lost 3 bases and 0 bases, there was a span of 10 bases. The CDR3 spans 15 residues. In germline, CDR1 is SGHDT, CDR2 YYEEEE. The CDR3 region is CASSSTRVSGNTIYF. DNA of the CDR3: TGTGCCAGCAGCTCCACTAGAGTCTCTGGAAACACCATATATTTT.

The chain couples TRBV27 to TRBJ1-6; maybe TRBD1 (5 bases). Germline V gene lookup returns CDR1 MNHEY and CDR2 SMNVEV (reference sequence). V was clipped by 1 base and J by 6 bases, with 10 bases between them. The CDR3 runs to 15 residues. CDR3 loop: CASSLLTEPNSPLHF. CDR3 DNA: TGTGCCAGCAGTTTATTGACAGAACCTAATTCACCCCTCCACTTT.

The rearrangement joins TRBV28 to TRBJ2-5; the D gene could be TRBD1 or TRBD2 (5 bases each). The CDR3 sequence is 11 residues long. CDR1 is MDHEN, CDR2 SYDVKM, per germline. The ends were cut back, 6 bases at V and 11 bases at J, with 13 bases in the middle. The DNA for the CDR3 is TGTGCCAGCAGCGAAAGGGGAGAGCAGTACTTC. Residues: CASSERGEQYF.

The chain combines TRBV4-2 with TRBJ2-2; D not certain. V lost 0 bases to trimming and J lost 6 bases, with 20 bases between them. The germline V gene encodes CDR1 LGHNA and CDR2 YNFKEQ. The CDR3 runs 18 residues. This CDR3 reads CASSQEGWGKQKAGELFF. CDR3 sequence (DNA): TGTGCCAGCAGCCAAGAGGGATGGGGAAAACAGAAGGCCGGGGAGCTGTTTTTT.

J is TRBJ2-7 and V is TRBV13; 14 bases are a match to TRBD2. The CDR3 sequence is 15 residues long. V shed 5 bases, J shed 12 bases, and the junction held 12 bases outside the gene matches. Germline V gene data show CDR1 as PRHDT and CDR2 as FYEKMQ (reference sequence). In DNA form, the CDR3 reads TGTGCCAGCAGCCTCCCCGGGACTAGCGGGAGTGTATTGTACTTC. It codes for CASSLPGTSGSVLYF.

The chain employs TRBV5-4 and TRBJ2-1; D possibly corresponds to TRBD2 (7 bases). The germline CDR1 and CDR2 sequences are SGHNT and YYREEE (reference sequence). CDR3 length: 15 amino acids. With 1 base removed from V and 6 bases from J, the gap between germline ends came to 14 bases. DNA for the CDR3: TGTGCCAGCAGCTTGAACGGGGGGCGAGGCAATGAGCAGTTCTTC. This gives the protein CASSLNGGRGNEQFF.

The chain uses TRBV5-1 and TRBJ2-5, with 9 bases matching TRBD2. The CDR3 is 16 residues long. Losses at the gene ends were 2 bases for V and 1 base for J; bases not matched to a gene: 6. In germline, CDR1 is SGHRS, CDR2 YFSETQ. The CDR3 DNA reads TGCGCCAGCAGCTTCGGACTAGCGAGGCCCCAAGAGACCCAGTACTTC. It encodes CASSFGLARPQETQYF.

This chain uses TRBV5-1 with TRBJ1-1, with D unclear. V lost 2 bases, J lost 2 bases, and 13 bases lay in between. The CDR3 is made up of 15 amino acids. Germline-derived CDR1 and CDR2 are SGHRS and YFSETQ. The CDR3 region is CASSFQLPSNTEAFF. CDR3 nucleotide sequence: TGCGCCAGCAGCTTCCAACTCCCCAGCAACACTGAAGCTTTCTTT.

Turning to this clone: Other nucleotide sequences from this sample produce the same CDR3. The rearrangement uses TRBV18 and TRBJ2-3, with no clear D. Looked up from germline, CDR1 is KGHSH and CDR2 is LQKENI. The CDR3 length is 11 residues. V was pared by 3 bases and J by 6 bases, with 4 bases between. The CDR3 DNA sequence: TGTGCCAGCTCACCCGGGGATACGCAGTATTTT. This gives the protein CASSPGDTQYF.

This chain joins TRBV5-4 and TRBJ1-6, with D unresolved. The CDR3 covers 12 residues. V lost 3 bases to trimming and J lost 6 bases, with 4 bases between them. In germline, CDR1 is SGHNT, CDR2 YYREEE (reference sequence). CDR3 loop: CASSWGNSPLHF. For the CDR3, the DNA is TGTGCCAGCAGCTGGGGTAATTCACCCCTCCACTTT.

By proportion, this clone is medium-sized. The chain is built from TRBV19 and TRBJ1-2; 7 bases agree with TRBD1. Germline V gene lookup returns CDR1 LNHDA and CDR2 SQIVND (reference sequence). J was trimmed by 0 bases and V by 6 bases; bases with no gene match: 7. The CDR3 has 15 amino acids. The DNA of the CDR3 is TGTGCCAGTAGCGAGAGGGACAGCACTAACTATGGCTACACCTTC. Its protein product is CASSERDSTNYGYTF.

This chain links TRBV2 with TRBJ2-1; 8 positions match TRBD2. Germline V gene data show CDR1 as SNHLY and CDR2 as FYNNEI. This CDR3 comprises 15 residues. V shed 6 bases and J 1 base; nucleotides not matched to a gene: 5. Written as DNA, the CDR3 is TGTGCCAGCAGCGCTGGGACTAGTTCCTACAATGAGCAGTTCTTC. It yields the protein CASSAGTSSYNEQFF.

V usage is TRBV5-1 and J usage is TRBJ1-2, with 7 bases identical to TRBD1. The V gene's germline CDR1 is SGHRS and CDR2 YFSETQ. CDR3 length: 13 amino acids. After removal of 4 bases from V and 6 bases from J, the junction contained 6 bases not matched to a gene. The CDR3, as DNA: TGCGCCAGCAGCGAAGTAACAGGGGATGGCTACACCTTC. Its protein is CASSEVTGDGYTF. The whole variable domain, remainder taken from reference TRBV5-1 and TRBJ1-2, is KAGVTQTPRYLIKTRGQQVTLSCSPISGHRSVSWYQQTPGQGLQFLFEYFSETQRNKGNFPGRFSGRQFSNSRSEMNVSTLELGDSALYLCASSEVTGDGYTFGSGTRLTVV.

The genes are TRBV2 and TRBJ2-1; 8 bases fit TRBD2. The length of the CDR3 is 17 residues. With V trimmed by 2 bases and J by 9 bases, 15 bases remained unmatched. CDR1 and CDR2 from the germline V gene are SNHLY and FYNNEI. The CDR3 DNA is TGTGCCAGCAGTGAACCGATACTAGCGGTACTACCGACTGAGCAGTTCTTC. Its protein is CASSEPILAVLPTEQFF.

V is TRBV7-9 and J is TRBJ1-3; tentatively, D is TRBD1 (6 bases). Deletions cut 6 bases from V and 0 bases from J, with 18 bases between. The CDR3 length is 17 residues. Germline V gene data show CDR1 as SEHNR and CDR2 as FQNEAQ (reference sequence). The CDR3, as DNA: TGTGCCAGCAGGAACTGGGGGGCCGGTGGCTCTGGAAACACCATATATTTT. This codes for CASRNWGAGGSGNTIYF.

CDR3 sequence (DNA): TGTGCCTGGAGTTCCGGTGCAAACATTCAGTACTTC. Amino acids: CAWSSGANIQYF. V usage is TRBV30 and J usage is TRBJ2-4; no clear D. The CDR3 is made up of 12 amino acids. Germline assignment: CDR1 GTSNPN and CDR2 SVGIG (reference sequence). Trimming shortened V by 2 bases and J by 6 bases, and 8 bases separated the two germline ends.